The sequence of this TCR beta chain was determined in a study of beta chain features in type 1 diabetes. Findings and caveats of the study: TCRB CDR3s were moderately but significantly shorter in Type 1 diabetes patients in all four CD4+ subsets.

Germline lookup yields CDR1 SGHRS and CDR2 YFSETQ. The CDR3 is 16 residues long. V was pared by 2 bases and J by 3 bases, with 8 bases of the junction left unmatched. With respect to this clone: The antigen is not known.

Investigators reverse transcribed all isolated RNA, so they sequenced expressed TCRB transcripts. Repertoires were generated with immunoSEQ multiplex PCR, while TCRdb's copy carries only in-frame clones and drops some. Of 600,000 to 750,000 clones in the sample, over 10% were seen once. The sequence was obtained from a young man with type 1 diabetes. The gene calls are TRBV5-1 and TRBJ1-1; 9 bases are shared with TRBD1. Sequenced sample: naive CD4+ T cells from blood. CDR3 coding DNA: TGCGCCAGCAGCTTTGCACAGGGGGCGCCGGACACTGAAGCTTTCTTT. Protein sequence: CASSFAQGAPDTEAFF.